The 5 T cell receptor beta chains below all came from one sample that was sequenced in a study of blood T cell repertoires in COVID-19. Profiled with immunoSEQ multiplex PCR; TCRdb holds only in-frame clones, not every one. The sample has roughly 330,000 clones; roughly 90% are singletons. The sequenced material came from peripheral blood. These receptors all come from a woman between 50 and 59 years old with active or convalescent COVID-19.

This rearrangement joins TRBV6-5 to TRBJ1-5; no definite D call. Trimming pared 6 bases from V and 7 bases from J, leaving 13 bases between. Germline V gene lookup returns CDR1 MNHEY and CDR2 SVGAGI. The CDR3 extends over 13 amino acids. CDR3 in DNA: TGTGCCAGCAGGGGGAGGGAACAACAGCCCCAGCATTTT. Translation gives CASRGREQQPQHF.

The chain uses TRBV7-2 and TRBJ1-1; D gene uncertain. The V end was cut by 4 bases, the J end by 5 bases, with 11 bases between. Germline lookup yields CDR1 SGHTA and CDR2 FQGNSA. This CDR3 is 13 amino acids long. The CDR3, as DNA: TGTGCCAGCAGCTCCAGTCCGGGGACTGAAGCTTTCTTT. This sequence encodes CASSSSPGTEAFF.

J is TRBJ2-3 and V is TRBV9; D not certain. Germline-derived CDR1 and CDR2 are SGDLS and YYNGEE. The CDR3 has 12 residues. Trimming left V 4 bases short and J 2 bases short, with 5 bases between. The DNA for the CDR3 is TGTGCCAGCAGCACTCTCACAGATACGCAGTATTTT. Translating it yields CASSTLTDTQYF.

V is TRBV7-3 and J is TRBJ2-1; 9 bases are a match to TRBD1. The CDR3 contains 15 residues. V lost 4 bases to trimming and J lost 3 bases; unmatched junction nucleotides: 4. Germline assignment: CDR1 SGHTA and CDR2 FQGTGA. Here the CDR3 reads CASSSPGQGYNEQFF. The DNA for the CDR3 is TGTGCCAGCAGCTCCCCGGGACAGGGCTACAATGAGCAGTTCTTC.

The chain has TRBV7-8 and TRBJ2-7, with 12 bases fitting TRBD2. The V gene end was trimmed by 3 bases and the J gene end by 7 bases; junction bases not matched to a gene: 13. This CDR3 spans 17 amino acids. Germline CDR1 and CDR2: SGHVS and FQNEAQ. CDR3 nucleotides: TGTGCCAGCAGCTTCCTATGGGCGACTAGCGGGGGAGAAGAGCAGTACTTC. Amino acids: CASSFLWATSGGEEQYF.